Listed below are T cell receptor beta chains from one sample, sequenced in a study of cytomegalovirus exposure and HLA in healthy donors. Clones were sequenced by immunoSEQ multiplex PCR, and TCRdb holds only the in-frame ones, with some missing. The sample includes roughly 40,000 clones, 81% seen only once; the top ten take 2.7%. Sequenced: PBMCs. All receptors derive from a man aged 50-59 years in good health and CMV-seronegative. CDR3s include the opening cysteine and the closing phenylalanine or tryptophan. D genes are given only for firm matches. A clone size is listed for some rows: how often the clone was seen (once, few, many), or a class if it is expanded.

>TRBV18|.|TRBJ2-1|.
CASSLPGASGNEQFF
TGTGCCAGCTCACTCCCGGGAGCTAGTGGGAATGAGCAGTTCTTC
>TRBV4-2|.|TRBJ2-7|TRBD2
CASSQLGLAGAYEQYF
TGTGCCAGCAGCCAATTAGGACTAGCGGGGGCCTACGAGCAGTACTTC
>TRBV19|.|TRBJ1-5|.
CASSPQAGGNQPQHF
TGTGCCAGTAGCCCCCAGGCGGGCGGCAATCAGCCCCAGCATTTT
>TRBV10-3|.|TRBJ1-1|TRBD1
CAISELSGTGNTEAFF
TGTGCCATCAGTGAGCTGTCAGGGACAGGGAACACTGAAGCTTTCTTT
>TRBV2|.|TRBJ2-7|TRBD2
CASSDSGRDYEQYF
TGTGCCAGCAGCGATAGCGGGAGAGACTACGAGCAGTACTTC
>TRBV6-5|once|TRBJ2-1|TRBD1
CASSYRYGQGANEQFF
TGTGCCAGCAGTTACAGATACGGACAGGGGGCGAATGAGCAGTTCTTC
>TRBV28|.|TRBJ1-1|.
CASSSRGQSEAFF
TGTGCCAGCAGTTCCCGAGGACAGTCTGAAGCTTTCTTT
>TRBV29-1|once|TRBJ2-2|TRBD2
CSVRTSDTGELFF
TGCAGCGTCCGGACTAGCGACACCGGGGAGCTGTTTTTT
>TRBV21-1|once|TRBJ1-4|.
CASSNRQGLREKLFF
TGTGCCAGCAGCAATCGACAGGGGTTAAGGGAAAAACTGTTTTTT
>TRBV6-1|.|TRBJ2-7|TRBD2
CASSDPGLAPYEQYF
TGTGCCAGCAGTGACCCGGGACTAGCGCCCTACGAGCAGTACTTC
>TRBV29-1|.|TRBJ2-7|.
CSVEGGPASNEQYF
TGCAGCGTTGAGGGGGGGCCGGCGAGCAACGAGCAGTACTTC
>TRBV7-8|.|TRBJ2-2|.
CASSPGQNTGELFF
TGTGCCAGCAGCCCGGGACAGAACACCGGGGAGCTGTTTTTT
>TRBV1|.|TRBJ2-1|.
CTSSQDLLAGGAYNEQFF
TGCACCAGCAGCCAAGATCTACTAGCGGGGGGTGCCTACAATGAGCAGTTCTTC
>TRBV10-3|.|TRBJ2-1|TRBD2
CAISVNSGGLYNEQFF
TGTGCCATCAGCGTTAATAGCGGGGGGCTCTACAATGAGCAGTTCTTC
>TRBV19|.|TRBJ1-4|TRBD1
CASSTSGTGIEKLFF
TGTGCCAGTAGTACCTCCGGGACAGGGATTGAAAAACTGTTTTTT
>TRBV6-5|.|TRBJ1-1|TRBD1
CASSPTGRNTEAFF
TGTGCCAGCAGCCCGACAGGGCGGAACACTGAAGCTTTCTTT
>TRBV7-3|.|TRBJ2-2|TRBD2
CASSAPQRGGRTGELFF
TGTGCCAGCAGCGCCCCACAGCGGGGGGGCCGTACCGGGGAGCTGTTTTTT
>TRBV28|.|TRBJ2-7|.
CASSLPGTSSYEQYF
TGTGCCAGCAGTTTACCAGGGACTTCGAGCTACGAGCAGTACTTC
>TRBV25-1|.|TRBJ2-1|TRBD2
CASSDASGSSYNEQFF
TGTGCCAGCAGTGATGCTAGCGGGAGCTCCTACAATGAGCAGTTCTTC
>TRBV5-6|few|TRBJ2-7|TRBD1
CASSPGQGPSEQYF
TGTGCCAGCAGCCCGGGACAGGGGCCCTCAGAGCAGTACTTC
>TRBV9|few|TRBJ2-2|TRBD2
CASSATTSGFHTGELFF
TGTGCCAGCAGCGCGACGACTAGCGGGTTCCACACCGGGGAGCTGTTTTTT
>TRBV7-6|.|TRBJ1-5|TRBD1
CASSNLDRALSNQPQHF
TGTGCCAGCAGCAACCTTGACAGGGCTCTTAGCAATCAGCCCCAGCATTTT
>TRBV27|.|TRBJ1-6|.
CASTTGGNSPLHF
TGTGCCAGCACTACTGGGGGGAATTCACCCCTCCACTTT
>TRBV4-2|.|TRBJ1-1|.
CASSQDKRADTEAFF
TGTGCCAGCAGCCAAGATAAGAGGGCTGACACTGAAGCTTTCTTT
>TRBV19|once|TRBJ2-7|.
CASSYSPYEQYF
TGTGCCAGTAGTTACAGCCCCTACGAGCAGTACTTC
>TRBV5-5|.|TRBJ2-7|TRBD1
CASSWGTGVYYEQYF
TGTGCCAGCAGCTGGGGGACAGGGGTTTACTACGAGCAGTACTTC
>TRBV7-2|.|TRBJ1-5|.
CASSLGAQGRQPQHF
TGTGCCAGCAGCTTAGGTGCCCAGGGCAGGCAGCCCCAGCATTTT
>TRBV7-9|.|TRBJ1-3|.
CASDGGVDSGNTIYF
TGTGCCAGCGACGGCGGGGTGGACTCTGGAAACACCATATATTTT
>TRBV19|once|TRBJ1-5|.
CASSGHGNQPQHF
TGTGCCAGTAGTGGACACGGCAATCAGCCCCAGCATTTT
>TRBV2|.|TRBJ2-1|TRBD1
CASSEGQGAPGNEQFF
TGTGCCAGCAGTGAGGGGCAGGGGGCGCCGGGCAATGAGCAGTTCTTC
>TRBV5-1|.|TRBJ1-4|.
CASSLVGGENEKLFF
TGCGCCAGCAGCTTGGTTGGAGGGGAGAATGAAAAACTGTTTTTT
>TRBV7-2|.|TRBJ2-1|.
CASSFRDFKSYNEQFF
TGTGCCAGCAGCTTCCGGGACTTCAAATCCTACAATGAGCAGTTCTTC
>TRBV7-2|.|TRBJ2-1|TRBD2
CASSPSGRGNEQFF
TGTGCCAGCAGCCCAAGCGGGAGAGGCAATGAGCAGTTCTTC
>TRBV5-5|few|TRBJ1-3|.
CASSSQGVSGNTIYF
TGTGCCAGCAGCTCACAGGGCGTCTCTGGAAACACCATATATTTT
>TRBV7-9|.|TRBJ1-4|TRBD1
CASSPGQGGEKLFF
TGTGCCAGCAGCCCAGGACAGGGAGGAGAAAAACTGTTTTTT
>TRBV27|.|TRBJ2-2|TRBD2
CASSLEPAGAWNTGELFF
TGTGCCAGCAGTTTAGAGCCAGCGGGAGCTTGGAACACCGGGGAGCTGTTTTTT
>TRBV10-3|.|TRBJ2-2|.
CAGRQERNTGELFF
TGTGCCGGCCGACAGGAGCGAAACACCGGGGAGCTGTTTTTT
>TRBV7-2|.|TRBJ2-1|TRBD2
CASGTSGRPEQFF
TGTGCCAGCGGGACTAGCGGACGGCCTGAGCAGTTCTTC
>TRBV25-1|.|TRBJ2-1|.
CASSSPGMNEQFF
TGTGCCAGCAGTTCCCCAGGGATGAATGAGCAGTTCTTC
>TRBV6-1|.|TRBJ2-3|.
CASSEIGSGAITDTQYF
TGTGCCAGCAGTGAAATAGGATCAGGGGCAATCACAGATACGCAGTATTTT
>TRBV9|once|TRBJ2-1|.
CASSGVGRGHSYNEQFF
TGTGCCAGCAGCGGAGTAGGGCGGGGGCACTCCTACAATGAGCAGTTCTTC
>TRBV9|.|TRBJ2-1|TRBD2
CASGGTSGARNEQFF
TGTGCCAGCGGGGGTACTAGCGGGGCGCGCAATGAGCAGTTCTTC